Below, 9 T cell receptor beta chains from the same sample are listed, as sequenced in a study of T-cell memory formation after mild COVID-19. TCRdb re-called the 5' RACE reads with MiXCR, one entry per CDR3 protein. This sample carries about 100,000 distinct CDR3 sequences, over 15% of them seen once, and the ten largest clones take approximately 5.1%. The sample consisted of PBMCs or a T cell subset sorted from them (not recorded which). These receptors were obtained from a young man who had mild COVID-19 (a few samples of this study predate the infection). Cell type and time point are not known.

In its sample, this clonotype was seen a few times. This chain links TRBV7-2 with TRBJ2-6; no reliable D call. The CDR3 has 12 residues. Trimming stripped 3 bases from V and 3 bases from J, with 0 bases between. The germline gives CDR1 SGHTA, CDR2 FQGNSA. The CDR3 is CASSFGANVLTF. The CDR3 DNA follows: TGTGCCAGCAGCTTTGGGGCCAACGTCCTGACTTTC.

J is TRBJ1-2 and V is TRBV24-1; D not certain. This CDR3 comprises 12 residues. Germline V lookup: CDR1 KGHDR, CDR2 SFDVKD. V was cut by 4 bases and J by 4 bases, with 6 bases left in between. The CDR3 protein is CATSEPTYGYTF. The CDR3 DNA reads as TGTGCCACCAGTGAACCGACCTATGGCTACACCTTC.

By proportion, this clonotype is large (0.1 to 1%). The rearrangement links TRBV5-1 to TRBJ2-2; D gene uncertain. V was trimmed by 3 bases and J by 2 bases, leaving 8 bases between them. Per the germline V gene, CDR1 is SGHRS and CDR2 is YFSETQ. The CDR3 length is 14 residues. The CDR3 sequence is CASSSPTNTGELFF. CDR3 DNA sequence: TGCGCCAGCAGCTCCCCCACAAACACCGGGGAGCTGTTTTTT.

The chain has TRBV6-2 or TRBV6-3 and TRBJ1-1; the D is unclear. V dropped 4 bases and J dropped 1 base, with 10 bases sitting between them. The CDR3 is 14 residues long. Germline lookup yields CDR1 MNHEY and CDR2 SVGEGT. The CDR3 DNA follows: TGTGCCAGCAGTTCTGGACTGAGGAACACTGAAGCTTTCTTT. Its protein product is CASSSGLRNTEAFF.

This clonotype has only a few counts. V gene TRBV2 combines with J gene TRBJ2-2; D call uncertain. This CDR3 region has 13 residues. The V end lost 8 bases, the J end lost 1 base, and 8 bases lay between the germline ends. Germline V gene data show CDR1 as SNHLY and CDR2 as FYNNEI. CDR3 sequence (DNA): TGTGCCAGCCGGATCGTGAACACCGGGGAGCTGTTTTTT. Its protein is CASRIVNTGELFF.

The chain couples TRBV6-5 to TRBJ2-2; D not resolved. Trimming removed 2 bases at V and 1 base at J, with 8 bases between. Germline CDR1 and CDR2: MNHEY and SVGAGI. CDR3 length equals 15 residues. Here the CDR3 reads CASSYVALNTGELFF. CDR3 DNA sequence: TGTGCCAGCAGTTACGTTGCATTGAACACCGGGGAGCTGTTTTTT.

The chain joins TRBV28 to TRBJ2-7; D might be TRBD1 (5 bases). The CDR3 consists of 16 residues. Germline assignment: CDR1 MDHEN and CDR2 SYDVKM. Trimming took off 5 bases at V and 2 bases at J, with 19 bases between the two ends. The CDR3 DNA follows: TGTGCCAGCAGTGAGCGAAGGGGCAAGGGAACCTACGAGCAGTACGTC. Its protein product is CASSERRGKGTYEQYV.

This rearrangement joins TRBV19 to TRBJ1-5, with D unresolved. Germline-derived CDR1 and CDR2 are LNHDA and SQIVND (reference sequence). Between the trimmed V and J ends, which lost 1 base and 3 bases, there was a span of 7 bases. This CDR3 has 14 residues. The chain's CDR3 is CASSIGPNNQPQHF. In DNA form, the CDR3 reads TGTGCCAGTAGTATAGGGCCGAACAATCAGCCCCAGCATTTT.

This chain connects TRBV6-1 to TRBJ2-7, with a possible D match to TRBD1 (6 bases). The CDR3 is 14 amino acids. The V and J ends lost 5 bases and 1 base respectively, with 12 bases between them. Germline V CDR1 and CDR2: MNHNS, SASEGT. CDR3 in amino acids: CASSYGRGSYEQYF. The CDR3 DNA reads TGTGCCAGCAGTTATGGCAGGGGATCCTACGAGCAGTACTTC.